Listed here are 6 T cell receptor beta chains from one sample, sequenced in a study of blood T cell repertoires in COVID-19. Profiled with immunoSEQ multiplex PCR; TCRdb holds only in-frame clones, not every one. Of fewer than 250,000 clones listed, around 80% were seen once; the top ten hold 5.5% to 8.5%. Material for sequencing was peripheral blood. These receptor sequences come from a man in his 60s with acute or convalescent COVID-19.

V usage is TRBV6-2 or TRBV6-3 and J usage is TRBJ2-1, with 7 bases that match TRBD2. CDR1 and CDR2 from the germline V gene are MNHEY and SVGEGT. Trimming removed 5 bases from V and 6 bases from J; junction bases left unmatched: 7. CDR3 length equals 14 residues. CDR3: CASSTGTTLNEQFF. The CDR3 DNA is TGTGCCAGCAGTACGGGGACTACCCTCAATGAGCAGTTCTTC.

The chain carries TRBV5-4 and TRBJ2-3; 10 bases are shared with TRBD2. The CDR3 loop spans 16 amino acids. The J segment lost 2 bases and the V segment lost 4 bases, leaving 7 bases of the junction unmatched. Germline loops: CDR1 SGHNT, CDR2 YYREEE (reference sequence). The CDR3 loop is CASSLTSGTNTDTQYF. CDR3 DNA: TGTGCCAGCAGCCTCACTAGCGGGACTAACACAGATACGCAGTATTTT. Variable domain in full (rest from reference TRBV5-4 and TRBJ2-3): ETGVTQSPTHLIKTRGQQVTLRCSSQSGHNTVSWYQQALGQGPQFIFQYYREEENGRGNFPPRFSGLQFPNYSSELNVNALELDDSALYLCASSLTSGTNTDTQYFGPGTRLTVL.

CDR3 amino acids: CASSVIPRGGMETQYF. Written as DNA, the CDR3 is TGTGCCAGCAGCGTCATTCCCCGGGGAGGTATGGAGACCCAGTACTTC. This chain links TRBV9 with TRBJ2-5; tentatively, D is TRBD2 (6 bases). This CDR3 has 16 residues. Germline V gene data show CDR1 as SGDLS and CDR2 as YYNGEE. V was pared by 2 bases and J by 5 bases, with 19 bases between.

This clone came up once. The chain employs TRBV18 and TRBJ1-2, with D possibly being TRBD1 (6 bases). The CDR3 has 14 amino acids. V was clipped by 0 bases and J by 5 bases, with 10 bases between them. Germline loops: CDR1 KGHSH, CDR2 LQKENI. CDR3 nucleotide sequence: TGTGCCAGCTCACCACCCGGCAGGGGTTATGGCTACACCTTC. Translation gives CASSPPGRGYGYTF. The entire variable domain, with the rest obtained from reference TRBV18 and TRBJ1-2, is as follows: NAGVMQNPRHLVRRRGQEARLRCSPMKGHSHVYWYRQLPEEGLKFMVYLQKENIIDESGMPKERFSAEFPKEGPSILRIQQVVRGDSAAYFCASSPPGRGYGYTFGSGTRLTVV.

V gene TRBV19 combines with J gene TRBJ2-2; D is perhaps TRBD1 (5 bases). This CDR3 region has 13 residues. Trimming removed 5 bases at V and 6 bases at J, with 10 bases between. The V gene's germline CDR1 is LNHDA and CDR2 SQIVND (reference sequence). The CDR3 protein is CASSPPRAGELFF. CDR3 coding DNA: TGTGCCAGTAGTCCCCCCAGGGCCGGGGAGCTGTTTTTT.

This chain links TRBV7-2 with TRBJ2-7; maybe TRBD2 (6 bases). CDR1 is SGHTA and CDR2 is FQGNSA in the germline V gene. The CDR3 sequence is 13 residues long. Trimming took off 5 bases at V and 5 bases at J, with 13 bases between the two ends. CDR3 sequence reads: CASSPFGGNEQYF. DNA for the CDR3: TGTGCCAGCAGCCCTTTTGGGGGGAACGAGCAGTACTTC.